A selection of T cell receptor beta chains follows, all from one sample in a study of CD8 T cells in Susac syndrome. TCRdb passed the immunoSEQ multiplex PCR reads through MiXCR, listing each CDR3 protein once. The sample contains roughly 180,000 distinct CDR3 sequences, 90% to 95% of which appear only once. The sequencing input was CD4+ T cells from PBMCs. The receptors stem from a human donor with Susac syndrome. CDR3s include the opening cysteine and the closing phenylalanine or tryptophan. Each record gives: D gene, V gene, clone size, J gene, CDR3 protein, CDR3 DNA. D genes are given only for firm matches. Some rows have no size entry. The others give once, few or many, or a class for an expanded clone.

-	TRBV20-1	-	TRBJ1-1	CSASVPSPTKNTEAFF	TGCAGTGCGAGCGTCCCCTCCCCCACGAAGAACACTGAAGCTTTCTTT
TRBD1	TRBV4-1	-	TRBJ2-1	CASSQVGQVTYNEQFF	TGCGCCAGCAGCCAAGTCGGACAGGTTACCTACAATGAGCAGTTCTTC
TRBD1	TRBV4-1	-	TRBJ2-3	CASSTGTGLTDTQYF	TGCGCCAGCAGCACCGGGACAGGCCTCACAGATACGCAGTATTTT
TRBD1	TRBV20-1	-	TRBJ1-4	CSASRQGANEKLFF	TGCAGTGCTAGTAGACAGGGGGCTAATGAAAAACTGTTTTTT
-	TRBV20-1	-	TRBJ2-2	CSASRPSPRNTGELFF	TGCAGTGCTAGCCGTCCTAGCCCTCGCAACACCGGGGAGCTGTTTTTT
TRBD1	TRBV29-1	-	TRBJ1-1	CSGRTGGTEAFF	TGCAGCGGTCGGACAGGGGGGACTGAAGCTTTCTTT
-	TRBV12-3/TRBV12-4	-	TRBJ1-3	CASSFDAPAGTIYF	TGTGCCAGCAGTTTCGACGCTCCTGCGGGCACCATATATTTT
-	TRBV18	once	TRBJ1-5	CASSLLGASNQPQHF	TGTGCCAGCTCACTTCTAGGGGCTAGCAATCAGCCCCAGCATTTT
TRBD1	TRBV12-3/TRBV12-4	once	TRBJ2-1	CASSNAPTGGDEQFF	TGTGCCAGCAGTAATGCCCCCACAGGGGGCGACGAGCAGTTCTTC
TRBD1	TRBV20-1	-	TRBJ2-7	CSAREPRGRGDEQYF	TGCAGTGCTAGAGAACCCAGGGGGCGCGGGGACGAGCAGTACTTC
TRBD1	TRBV29-1	-	TRBJ1-4	CSVSGTGREKLFF	TGCAGCGTGTCCGGGACAGGGAGGGAAAAACTGTTTTTT
TRBD2	TRBV3-1	-	TRBJ2-7	CASSQAGTTKFEQYF	TGTGCCAGCAGCCAGGCCGGGACTACAAAATTCGAGCAGTACTTC
TRBD1	TRBV7-9	-	TRBJ2-1	CASSFRDRVFDEQFF	TGTGCCAGCAGCTTCCGGGACAGGGTATTCGATGAGCAGTTCTTC
-	TRBV10-2	-	TRBJ2-1	CASMGRRDPRNEQFF	TGCGCCAGCATGGGCCGCCGAGATCCAAGAAATGAGCAGTTCTTC
TRBD2	TRBV9	-	TRBJ2-1	CASSPRLAPYNEQFF	TGTGCCAGCAGCCCTCGACTAGCCCCCTACAATGAGCAGTTCTTC
-	TRBV29-1	-	TRBJ1-1	CSVGATGNTEAFF	TGCAGCGTTGGAGCAACAGGGAACACTGAAGCTTTCTTT
TRBD2	TRBV29-1	-	TRBJ2-2	CSVGLAPNTGELFF	TGCAGCGTCGGACTAGCGCCGAACACCGGGGAGCTGTTTTTT
-	TRBV29-1	-	TRBJ1-1	CSVDEVQNTEAFF	TGCAGCGTTGATGAGGTCCAGAACACTGAAGCTTTCTTT
-	TRBV7-9	-	TRBJ1-1	CASSFRGERTEAFF	TGTGCCAGCAGCTTCAGGGGCGAGAGAACTGAAGCTTTCTTT
-	TRBV30	-	TRBJ2-1	CAWSVAALGNEQFF	TGTGCCTGGAGTGTAGCGGCCCTTGGGAATGAGCAGTTCTTC
TRBD1	TRBV2	-	TRBJ1-5	CASSVRDSWQPQHF	TGTGCCAGCAGCGTCCGGGACAGTTGGCAGCCCCAGCATTTT
-	TRBV4-3	-	TRBJ2-4	CASSQEALPPWAKNIQYF	TGCGCCAGCAGCCAAGAAGCCCTCCCACCTTGGGCCAAAAACATTCAGTACTTC
-	TRBV5-1	-	TRBJ2-2	CASSLVRGADTGELFF	TGCGCCAGCAGCTTGGTCCGGGGGGCTGACACCGGGGAGCTGTTTTTT
-	TRBV5-1	-	TRBJ2-1	CASSLGINEQFF	TGCGCCAGCAGCCTAGGGATCAATGAGCAGTTCTTC
TRBD1	TRBV7-2	once	TRBJ2-3	CASSVGTGDTDTQYF	TGTGCCAGCAGCGTGGGCACAGGGGACACAGATACGCAGTATTTT
-	TRBV6-1	-	TRBJ1-3	CASSVTGNTIYF	TGTGCCAGCAGTGTAACTGGAAACACCATATATTTT
-	TRBV20-1	-	TRBJ2-2	CSARETGELFF	TGCAGTGCTAGAGAGACCGGGGAGCTGTTTTTT
-	TRBV5-1	few	TRBJ1-1	CASSLVGENTEAFF	TGCGCCAGCAGCTTGGTCGGGGAGAACACTGAAGCTTTCTTT
-	TRBV20-1	-	TRBJ1-5	CSARDGQGGQPQHF	TGCAGTGCTAGAGATGGCCAGGGAGGTCAGCCCCAGCATTTT
TRBD2	TRBV12-3/TRBV12-4	-	TRBJ2-1	CASTVTSGRINEQFF	TGTGCCAGCACCGTGACTAGCGGGAGGATCAATGAGCAGTTCTTC
-	TRBV5-4	-	TRBJ2-7	CASSLKDSYYEQYF	TGTGCCAGCAGCTTAAAGGACAGCTACTACGAGCAGTACTTC
-	TRBV11-2	-	TRBJ1-2	CASSLQDYGYTF	TGTGCCAGCAGCCTACAGGACTATGGCTACACCTTC
TRBD1	TRBV3-1	-	TRBJ2-7	CASSQGGQGTYEQYF	TGTGCCAGCAGCCAAGGGGGACAGGGGACCTACGAGCAGTACTTC
-	TRBV28	-	TRBJ2-1	CASSLGGKKFF	TGTGCCAGCAGCCTTGGGGGGAAAAAGTTCTTC
-	TRBV5-1	-	TRBJ1-4	CASSPEPSPNEKLFF	TGCGCCAGCAGTCCTGAACCTTCACCGAATGAAAAACTGTTTTTT
-	TRBV30	-	TRBJ1-1	CAWSPPIANTEAFF	TGTGCCTGGAGTCCCCCGATAGCGAACACTGAAGCTTTCTTT
-	TRBV29-1	-	TRBJ1-2	CSVTWGLTNYGYTF	TGCAGCGTCACCTGGGGGCTTACTAACTATGGCTACACCTTC
-	TRBV12-3/TRBV12-4	-	TRBJ1-2	CASSLARSGYTF	TGTGCCAGCAGTTTAGCGAGGAGTGGCTACACCTTC
-	TRBV28	once	TRBJ2-7	CASFPRDRFGKQYF	TGTGCCAGTTTCCCCCGGGACCGATTTGGAAAGCAGTACTTC
TRBD1	TRBV12-3/TRBV12-4	once	TRBJ2-5	CASSLGQGWGETQYF	TGTGCCAGCAGTCTCGGACAGGGGTGGGGGGAGACCCAGTACTTC